This paragraph reports one T cell receptor beta chain. Original handling: Nucleated cell counts were estimated from reference gene primer amplification. Sequencing was performed with immunoSEQ multiplex PCR; in TCRdb, only in-frame clones are kept and a portion is missing. V and J calls plus clone size are reproduced from that table; the DNA served to infer D and trimming. The data hold 250,000 to 350,000 clones, with approximately 90% observed a single time. This record belongs to a study of blood T cell repertoires in COVID-19. Study overall: Acute and convalescent COVID-19 specimens originated in the United States, Italy and Spain. T cells, B-cell-depleted T cells, or PBMCs supplied cDNA or gDNA.

This CDR3 contains 16 residues. From germline, CDR1 is SGHTA and CDR2 FQGNSA. Germline trimming cut 2 bases from V and 7 bases from J; bases unmatched to any gene: 9. The chain is built from TRBV7-2 and TRBJ2-1, with 9 bases matching TRBD1. Sequenced input: peripheral blood. The TCR sequence derives from a woman aged 50 to 60 who had recovered from COVID-19. The CDR3: CASSLQQGAHYNEQFF. DNA of the CDR3: TGTGCCAGCAGCTTACAACAGGGGGCGCACTATAATGAGCAGTTCTTC.